This T cell receptor beta chain was sequenced during a study of blood T cell repertoires in COVID-19. Study-wide context: PBMCs, B-cell-depleted T cells, or T cells were the source of the cDNA or gDNA that made up the material.

Source study methods: Researchers report that nucleated cell counts were estimated from reference gene primer amplification. The method was immunoSEQ multiplex PCR; TCRdb's version includes in-frame clones alone and lacks a portion of them. The V and J calls and clone size were taken over from that table, and D and trimming were inferred from the DNA. The sample shows around 100,000 clones, about four fifths of them seen only once. This receptor was obtained from a human donor in a cohort sampled during active COVID-19. The sequenced material came from peripheral blood.

Here the CDR3 DNA reads TGTGCCAGCAGCCTAGGGACTAGCTCTTGGAATGAGCAGTTCTTC. Translating gives CASSLGTSSWNEQFF. The rearrangement joins TRBV14 to TRBJ2-1, with 9 bases fitting TRBD2. This CDR3 contains 15 residues. V lost 4 bases to trimming and J lost 7 bases; unmatched junction nucleotides: 8. Germline-derived CDR1 and CDR2 are SGHDN and FVKESK.